This T cell receptor (beta chain) was sequenced for a study of blood T cell repertoires in COVID-19. The table came from immunoSEQ multiplex PCR; TCRdb's copy has only in-frame clones and leaves some out. The sample records about 65,000 clones, about nine tenths being singletons. The ends lost 6 bases at V and 6 bases at J; junction bases unmatched: 3. Germline CDR1 reads MDHEN; CDR2 reads SYDVKM. CDR3 length: 12 residues. This clone was seen only a few times. The J gene is TRBJ1-2, the V gene TRBV28; 8 nucleotides line up with TRBD1. This clonotype was obtained from a man between 60 and 75 years old with acute or convalescent COVID-19. The source material was peripheral blood. CDR3 amino acids: CASSRDRHGYTF. CDR3 in DNA: TGTGCCAGCAGCCGGGACAGGCATGGCTACACCTTC.